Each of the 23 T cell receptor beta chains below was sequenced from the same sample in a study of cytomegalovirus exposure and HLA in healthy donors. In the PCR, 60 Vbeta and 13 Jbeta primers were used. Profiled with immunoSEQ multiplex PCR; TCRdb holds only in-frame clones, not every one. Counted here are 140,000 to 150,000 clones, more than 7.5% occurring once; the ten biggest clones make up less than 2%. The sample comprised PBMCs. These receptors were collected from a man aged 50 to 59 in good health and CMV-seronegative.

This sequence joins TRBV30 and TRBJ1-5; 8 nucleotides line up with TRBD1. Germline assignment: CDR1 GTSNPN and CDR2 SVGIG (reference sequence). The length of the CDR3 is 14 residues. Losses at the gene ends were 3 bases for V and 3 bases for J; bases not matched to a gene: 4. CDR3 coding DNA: TGTGCCTGGAGAGGGACAGGCCCCAATCAGCCCCAGCATTTT. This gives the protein CAWRGTGPNQPQHF.

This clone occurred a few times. The CDR3 protein is CARSRMAVLVLSSGNTIYF. CDR3 DNA: TGTGCCAGAAGCCGAATGGCCGTGCTAGTCTTAAGCTCTGGAAACACCATATATTTT. The rearrangement joins TRBV5-3 to TRBJ1-3; D call uncertain. TRBV5-3 is an open reading frame, and its role is uncertain. V lost 4 bases to trimming and J lost 0 bases, with 23 bases between them. This CDR3 is 19 amino acids long.

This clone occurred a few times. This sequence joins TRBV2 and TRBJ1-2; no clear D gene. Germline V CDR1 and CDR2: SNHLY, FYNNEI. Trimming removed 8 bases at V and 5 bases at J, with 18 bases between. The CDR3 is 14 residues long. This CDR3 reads CASAGRGGGYGYTF. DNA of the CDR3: TGTGCCAGCGCCGGGCGGGGAGGTGGGTATGGCTACACCTTC.

CDR3 protein: CASSLGLPFANTGELFF. Here the CDR3 DNA reads TGTGCCAGCAGCTTAGGACTTCCGTTCGCGAACACCGGGGAGCTGTTTTTT. The chain couples TRBV11-3 to TRBJ2-2; D unclear. Deletions cut 1 base from V and 0 bases from J, with 12 bases between. The CDR3 is 17 amino acids. The germline gives CDR1 SGHNT, CDR2 YENEEA.

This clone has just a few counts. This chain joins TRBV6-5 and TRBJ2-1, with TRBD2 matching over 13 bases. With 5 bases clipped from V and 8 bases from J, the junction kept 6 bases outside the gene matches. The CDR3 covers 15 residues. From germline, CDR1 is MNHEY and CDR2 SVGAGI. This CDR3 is CASSTRTSGSYEQFF. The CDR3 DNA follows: TGTGCCAGCAGTACCCGGACTAGCGGGAGCTATGAGCAGTTCTTC.

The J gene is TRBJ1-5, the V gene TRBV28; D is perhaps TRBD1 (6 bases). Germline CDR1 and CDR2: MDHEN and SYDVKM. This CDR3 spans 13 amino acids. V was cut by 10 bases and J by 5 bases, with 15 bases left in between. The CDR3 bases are TGTGCCACCGTAGACAGGCGATATCAGCCCCAGCATTTT. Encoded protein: CATVDRRYQPQHF.

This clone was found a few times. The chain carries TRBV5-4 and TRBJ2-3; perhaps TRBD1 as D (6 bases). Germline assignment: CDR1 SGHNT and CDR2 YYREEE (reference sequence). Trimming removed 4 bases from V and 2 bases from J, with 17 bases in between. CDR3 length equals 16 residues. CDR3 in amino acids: CASSNGQRTYTDTQYF. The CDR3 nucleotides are TGTGCCAGCAGCAACGGACAGAGAACGTACACAGATACGCAGTATTTT.

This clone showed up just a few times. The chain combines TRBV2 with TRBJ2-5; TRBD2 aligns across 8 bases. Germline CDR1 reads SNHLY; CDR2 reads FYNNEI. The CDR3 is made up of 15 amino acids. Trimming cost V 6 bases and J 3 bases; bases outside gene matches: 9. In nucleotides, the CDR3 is TGTGCCAGCAGGAGGAGGCTAGCGGGTAAAGAGACCCAGTACTTC. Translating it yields CASRRRLAGKETQYF.

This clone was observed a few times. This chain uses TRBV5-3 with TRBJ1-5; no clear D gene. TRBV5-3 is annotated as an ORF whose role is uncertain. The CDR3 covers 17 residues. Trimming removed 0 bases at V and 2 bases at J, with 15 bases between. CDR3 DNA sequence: TGTGCCAGAAGCTTGGCCTCGGAGGGTTTGGGCAATCAGCCCCAGCATTTT. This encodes CARSLASEGLGNQPQHF.

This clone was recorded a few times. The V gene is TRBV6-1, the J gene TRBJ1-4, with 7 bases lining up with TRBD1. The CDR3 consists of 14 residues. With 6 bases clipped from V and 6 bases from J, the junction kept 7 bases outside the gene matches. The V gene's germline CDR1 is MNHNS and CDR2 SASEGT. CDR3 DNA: TGTGCCAGCAGGGTCTACAGGGGTGATGAAAAACTGTTTTTT. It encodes CASRVYRGDEKLFF.

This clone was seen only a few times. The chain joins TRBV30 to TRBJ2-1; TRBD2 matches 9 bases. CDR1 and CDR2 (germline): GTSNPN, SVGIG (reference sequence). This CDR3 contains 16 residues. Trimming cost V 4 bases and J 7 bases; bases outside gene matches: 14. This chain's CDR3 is CAWTGRGGLVVNEQFF. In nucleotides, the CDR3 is TGTGCCTGGACGGGGCGGGGGGGCCTTGTCGTTAATGAGCAGTTCTTC. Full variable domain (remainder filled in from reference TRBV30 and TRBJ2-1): SQTIHQWPATLVQPVGSPLSLECTVEGTSNPNLYWYRQAAGRGLQLLFYSVGIGQISSEVPQNLSASRPQDRQFILSSKKLLLSDSGFYLCAWTGRGGLVVNEQFFGPGTRLTVL.

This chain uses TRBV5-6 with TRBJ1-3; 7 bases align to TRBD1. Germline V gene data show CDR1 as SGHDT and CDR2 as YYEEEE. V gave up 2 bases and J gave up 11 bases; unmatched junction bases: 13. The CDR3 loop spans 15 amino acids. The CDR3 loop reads CASSFTGVRGRAIYF. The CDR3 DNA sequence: TGTGCCAGCAGCTTCACAGGGGTCCGGGGAAGGGCCATATATTTT.

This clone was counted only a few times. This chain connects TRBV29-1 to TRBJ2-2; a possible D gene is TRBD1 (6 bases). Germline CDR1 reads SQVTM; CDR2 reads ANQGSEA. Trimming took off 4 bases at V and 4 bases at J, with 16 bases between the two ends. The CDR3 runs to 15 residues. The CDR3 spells CSVGTAGAATGELFF. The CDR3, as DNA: TGCAGCGTTGGGACAGCAGGAGCCGCCACCGGGGAGCTGTTTTTT.

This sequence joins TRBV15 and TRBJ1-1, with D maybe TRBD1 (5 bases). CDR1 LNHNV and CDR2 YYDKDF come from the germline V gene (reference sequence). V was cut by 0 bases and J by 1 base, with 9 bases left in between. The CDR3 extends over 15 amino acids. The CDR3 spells CATSRDGGENTEAFF. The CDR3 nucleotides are TGTGCCACCAGCAGAGATGGGGGGGAGAACACTGAAGCTTTCTTT.

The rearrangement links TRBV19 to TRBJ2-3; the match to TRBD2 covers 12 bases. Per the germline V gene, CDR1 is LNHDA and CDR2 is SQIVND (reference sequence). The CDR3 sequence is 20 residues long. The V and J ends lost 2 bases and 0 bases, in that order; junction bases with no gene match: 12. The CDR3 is CASSIQRTSGVATSTDTQYF. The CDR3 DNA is TGTGCCAGTAGTATACAACGGACTAGCGGGGTCGCTACTAGCACAGATACGCAGTATTTT.

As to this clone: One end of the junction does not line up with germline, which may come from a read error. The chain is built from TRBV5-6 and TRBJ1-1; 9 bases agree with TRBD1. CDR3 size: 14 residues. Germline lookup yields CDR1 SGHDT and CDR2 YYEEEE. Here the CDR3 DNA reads TGTGCCGGCAGGGTGGGGACAGGGCATCCTGAAGCTTTCTTT. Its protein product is CAGRVGTGHPEAFF.

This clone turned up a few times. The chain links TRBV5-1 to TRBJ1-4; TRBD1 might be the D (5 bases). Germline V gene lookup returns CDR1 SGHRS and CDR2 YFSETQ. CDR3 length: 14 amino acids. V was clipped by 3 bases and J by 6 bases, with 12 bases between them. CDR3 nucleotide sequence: TGCGCCAGCAGCTCTTGGGGGGTCGATGAAAAACTGTTTTTT. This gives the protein CASSSWGVDEKLFF.

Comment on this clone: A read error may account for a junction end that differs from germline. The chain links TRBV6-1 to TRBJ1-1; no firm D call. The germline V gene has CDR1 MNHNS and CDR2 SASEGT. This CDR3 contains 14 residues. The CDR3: CASTLLPGESYSNF. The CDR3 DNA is TGTGCCAGCACCCTACTTCCGGGAGAAAGCTACTCGAATTTT.

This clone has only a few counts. The CDR3, as DNA: TGTGCCAGCAGCTTAGAGGCGCAGGGAATAGGAGGCTACACCTTC. Its protein product is CASSLEAQGIGGYTF. The chain couples TRBV7-6 to TRBJ1-2, with D perhaps TRBD1 (5 bases). Germline V CDR1 and CDR2: SGHVS, FNYEAQ. Between the trimmed V and J ends, which lost 1 base and 8 bases, there was a span of 17 bases. This CDR3 comprises 15 residues. The full variable domain, completed using reference TRBV7-6 and TRBJ1-2, is GAGVSQSPRYKVTKRGQDVALRCDPISGHVSLYWYRQALGQGPEFLTYFNYEAQQDKSGLPNDRFSAERPEGSISTLTIQRTEQRDSAMYRCASSLEAQGIGGYTFGSGTRLTVV.

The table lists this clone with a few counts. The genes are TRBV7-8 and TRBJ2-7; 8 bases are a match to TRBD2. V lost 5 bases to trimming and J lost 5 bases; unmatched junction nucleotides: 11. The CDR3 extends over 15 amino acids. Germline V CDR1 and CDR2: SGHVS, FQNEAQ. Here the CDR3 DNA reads TGTGCCAGCAGCCCACACCGGGGGGGAAGGAACGAGCAGTACTTC. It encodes CASSPHRGGRNEQYF.

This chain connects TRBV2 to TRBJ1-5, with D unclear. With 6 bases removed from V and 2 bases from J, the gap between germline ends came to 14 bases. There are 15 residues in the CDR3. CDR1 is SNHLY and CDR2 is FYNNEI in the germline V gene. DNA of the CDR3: TGTGCCAGCAGGGGGAGGGATGGGGGCAATCAGCCCCAGCATTTT. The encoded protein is CASRGRDGGNQPQHF.

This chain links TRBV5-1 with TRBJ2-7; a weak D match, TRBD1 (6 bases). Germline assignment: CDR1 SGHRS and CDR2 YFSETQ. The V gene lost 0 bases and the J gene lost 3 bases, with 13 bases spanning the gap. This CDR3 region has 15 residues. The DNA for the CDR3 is TGCGCCAGCAGCTTGGTTCAGGGGAGCATCTACGAGCAGTACTTC. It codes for CASSLVQGSIYEQYF.

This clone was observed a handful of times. CDR3 DNA sequence: TGCGCCAGCAGGTCGGGAGGGGACGCCACCGGGGAGCTGTTTTTT. Translated: CASRSGGDATGELFF. The chain is built from TRBV5-1 and TRBJ2-2; TRBD2 agrees at 8 bases. In germline, CDR1 is SGHRS, CDR2 YFSETQ. V was clipped by 5 bases and J by 4 bases; unmatched bases: 7. This CDR3 has 15 residues.